This T cell receptor beta chain is drawn from a study of shared clonotypes between healthy human individuals (dated by TCRdb to 2018 to 2020). Background for the entire study: The cohort comprised a couple of women and a few men aged 18 to 49 years. To increase sequencing depth and limit assay-specific biases, TCR repertoire library preparation and sequencing were carried out by different laboratories using diverse techniques. Blood TCR repertoires of five healthy adults were deeply sequenced to estimate repertoire size and the extent of clonotype sharing between individuals. For each donor, three plates each were used for CD4 naive and CD4 memory, two plates were used for CD8 naive, and one plate was used for CD8 memory. Per donor, leukapheresis produced somewhere between about 0.9 and 10 billion PBMCs.

Overall study results and their limits: Because the study included a small number of donors, the genetic and exposure-history diversity represented was limited. Compared with non-shared clonotypes, the clonotypes found in all four sorted-subset donors had higher generation probabilities. Only blood was sampled, and tissue TCR repertoires likely differ from those in blood. Pairwise subsampling led to the expectation that sequencing depth would affect the degree of clonotype sharing among donors. Incomplete sequencing was indicated by rarefaction of sorted-subset datasets, despite the large sequencing depth. Naive subsets generally had larger estimated clonotype richness than memory subsets. Sharing across a handful of donors was observed for approximately 4.6% of naive CD4, over 3% of naive CD8, about 2.3% of memory CD4, and over 0.3% of memory CD8 clonotypes.

Using the deep immunoSEQ assay, multiplex PCR amplified TCR CDR3 regions from genomic DNA. Extracted genomic DNA from each cell subset was distributed evenly across all wells of several immunoSEQ 96-well plates, and each plate was treated as a replicate. For sorted subsets, approximately 210 ng genomic DNA, equal to about 30,000 T cell genomes, was loaded into each replicate PCR. Purified libraries were quantified with a Qubit 3.0 fluorometer, sized on a Bioanalyzer 2100, and re-quantified with the KAPA Library Quantification kit. Every immunoSEQ 96-well plate was sequenced on a dedicated single-read 150-cycle Illumina NextSeq 550 flow cell. Under the source paper's analysis protocol: The immunoSEQ output contained only junctional sequences without quality scores, so filtering could not match that applied to full-length reads. Sequences were annotated with PyIR, a Python wrapper for IgBLAST v1.9, using IMGT germline references to assign V/J genes and CDR3. Reads were removed for weak V/J assignments (E-value above 1e-6), missing CDR3, stop codons, out-of-frame junctions, or ambiguous translated residues. V3J clonotypes were defined by identical inferred V gene, J gene, and CDR3 amino acid sequence. Percentage overlap between repertoires was calculated by dividing the number of shared unique clonotypes by the size of the smaller repertoire. Repertoire richness was assessed with RTK rarefaction, the Chao1 estimator, and Recon v2.1 estimates of unobserved clonotypes. Generation probabilities for all TCRbeta clonotypes obtained by the gDNA method from several donors were computed using OLGA. Imported from immuneACCESS, the table was reduced by TCRdb to in-frame sequences with V and J called. These copies leave out some clones; in studies compared against another copy, an unresolved V gene accounts for under half, and the cause of the remainder is not known. The V and J calls and the clone size are those of that table, but D and trimming were determined from the DNA. Here the sample has some 380,000 clones; about 96% occur a single time. In total, the top ten clones hold around 0.32% of the sample.

From its cysteine to its phenylalanine, the CDR3 spans 13 amino acids. The kept DNA is CDR3 alone, 39 bases in frame from the first base. CDR1 and CDR2, per the germline V gene (reference sequence), are SGHAT and FQDESV. V is pruned by 2 bases and J by 3 bases, leaving 0 bases of the junction without a gene match. The donors were healthy, HIV-negative adults with no recently reported acute infections or vaccinations. Only Caucasian adults living in Nashville, Tennessee, USA were represented among the donors. CD8 memory samples combined magnetically selected CD45RO+ cells with CCR7-negative CD45RA+ effector memory (TemRA) cells. Blood was collected by leukapheresis, and PBMCs were isolated by Ficoll-Histopaque density gradient centrifugation and then cryopreserved in liquid nitrogen vapor phase. Purity and quantity of every magnetically sorted T cell population were checked by analytical flow cytometry. Genomic DNA was isolated from each sorted fraction and quantified by UV absorbance on a Nanodrop 2000c.

Only one count was recorded for this clone. The antigen this receptor binds is unknown. It has no much larger one-base neighbor in the sample; base qualities were not kept. The TCR sequence derives from a man aged 30-40 years in good health. Sequences were obtained from memory CD8+ T cells sorted from blood. The cell subset or site label, as the study defines it: CD45RO+ cells pooled with CCR7-negative TemRA cells. In this chain, TRBV11-1 is recombined with TRBJ1-1; the junction holds 7 bases that match TRBD1. The CDR3 reads as follows: CASSLQGDTEAFF. At the DNA level, the sequence is TGTGCCAGCAGCTTACAGGGGGACACTGAAGCTTTCTTT.